This passage covers 17 T cell receptor beta chains from one sample sequenced in a study of T cell repertoires and Cas9 in healthy adults. Produced via immunoSEQ multiplex PCR; TCRdb's table is partial and in-frame only. The sample holds under 25,000 clones; more than 90% are singletons and the top ten take roughly 0.7%. The material sequenced was CD4+ effector T cells (CD127+, CD25-, CD137-, CD154-) from PBMCs; culture status not recorded. These receptors came from a human donor in good health.

CDR3 region: CASSPLAGWQTQYF. For the CDR3, the DNA is TGTGCCAGCAGCCCATTAGCGGGGTGGCAGACCCAGTACTTC. The rearrangement links TRBV7-6 to TRBJ2-5; 8 bases are a match to TRBD2. Germline CDR1 and CDR2: SGHVS and FNYEAQ. The CDR3 has 14 residues. V lost 5 bases and J lost 6; bases outside the gene matches: 8. Full variable domain (remainder filled in from reference TRBV7-6 and TRBJ2-5): GAGVSQSPRYKVTKRGQDVALRCDPISGHVSLYWYRQALGQGPEFLTYFNYEAQQDKSGLPNDRFSAERPEGSISTLTIQRTEQRDSAMYRCASSPLAGWQTQYFGPGTRLLVL.

The rearrangement uses TRBV7-2 and TRBJ2-2; possible D gene TRBD2, 5 bases. Germline CDR1 is SGHTA and CDR2 is FQGNSA. The CDR3 is 16 amino acids. The V end was cut by 2 bases, the J end by 0 bases, with 10 bases between. CDR3 amino acids: CASSLWVGTNTGELFF. In DNA form, the CDR3 reads TGTGCCAGCAGCTTATGGGTCGGGACGAACACCGGGGAGCTGTTTTTT.

The V call is TRBV7-3, the J call TRBJ2-1; 12 bases agree with TRBD2. Per the germline V gene, CDR1 is SGHTA and CDR2 is FQGTGA. This CDR3 comprises 14 residues. The V gene end was trimmed by 4 bases and the J gene end by 7 bases; junction bases not matched to a gene: 2. The CDR3 DNA sequence: TGTGCCAGCAGCTGGACTAGCGGGGTGAATGAGCAGTTCTTC. Translation: CASSWTSGVNEQFF.

This clone was observed a handful of times. The V gene is TRBV6-1, the J gene TRBJ1-1; D is ambiguous. V lost 10 bases, J lost 3 bases, and 18 bases lay in between. The CDR3 spans 14 residues. Germline loops: CDR1 MNHNS, CDR2 SASEGT. The CDR3 nucleotides read TGTGCCACCGTCCTGGATGCTAGCCACACTGAAGCTTTCTTT. It yields the protein CATVLDASHTEAFF.

The chain has TRBV6-4 and TRBJ2-5; the D gene is possibly TRBD1 (6 bases). Germline CDR1 is MRHNA and CDR2 is SNTAGT. There are 15 residues in the CDR3. Trimming removed 4 bases from V and 1 base from J, with 13 bases in between. CDR3 nucleotides: TGTGCCAGCAGTGTTCAAGGGGGTCCCCAAGAGACCCAGTACTTC. It codes for CASSVQGGPQETQYF.

The chain carries TRBV19 and TRBJ1-3; D remains unclear. V was trimmed by 2 bases and J by 3 bases, leaving 11 bases between them. The CDR3 extends over 15 amino acids. Germline loops: CDR1 LNHDA, CDR2 SQIVND (reference sequence). The CDR3, as DNA: TGTGCCAGTAGTATAAGTCGAGAGGGTGGAAACACCATATATTTT. Translated: CASSISREGGNTIYF.

The rearrangement uses TRBV10-1 and TRBJ1-2, with D possibly matching TRBD1 (6 bases). With 5 bases removed from V and 5 bases from J, the gap between germline ends came to 12 bases. This CDR3 has 13 amino acids. In germline, CDR1 is WNHNN, CDR2 SYGVQD (reference sequence). Here the CDR3 reads CASSPGQKYGYTF. CDR3 DNA: TGCGCCAGCAGTCCTGGACAGAAGTATGGCTACACCTTC.

This clone has a handful of counts. The V gene is TRBV10-3, the J gene TRBJ1-5, with 7 bases that match TRBD1. With V trimmed by 6 bases and J by 2 bases, 1 base remained unmatched. This CDR3 spans 13 amino acids. Germline CDR1 is ENHRY and CDR2 is SYGVKD. The CDR3 DNA reads as TGTGCCATCAGAGACAGGGGCAATCAGCCCCAGCATTTT. Its translation is CAIRDRGNQPQHF.

The chain uses TRBV9 and TRBJ2-3; tentatively, D is TRBD2 (7 bases). In germline, CDR1 is SGDLS, CDR2 YYNGEE. V was cut by 2 bases and J by 7 bases, with 17 bases left in between. This CDR3 spans 15 amino acids. CDR3 residues: CASSVERGGWYTQYF. CDR3 bases: TGTGCCAGCAGCGTGGAGAGGGGGGGCTGGTATACGCAGTATTTT.

J is TRBJ2-3 and V is TRBV6-5; 7 nucleotides align to TRBD1. Trimming at V came to 0 bases and at J to 2 bases, leaving 2 bases not matched to a gene. CDR1 is MNHEY and CDR2 is SVGAGI in the germline V gene. This CDR3 comprises 15 residues. CDR3 in amino acids: CASSYSGQYTDTQYF. CDR3 nucleotides: TGTGCCAGCAGTTACTCGGGACAGTACACAGATACGCAGTATTTT.

The chain uses TRBV5-1 and TRBJ1-5, with no clear D. CDR1 is SGHRS and CDR2 is YFSETQ in the germline V gene. The CDR3 sequence is 15 residues long. Trimming removed 3 bases from V and 3 bases from J, with 13 bases in between. This chain's CDR3 is CASSSLTTHNQPQHF. The CDR3 bases are TGCGCCAGCAGCTCGTTAACAACACACAATCAGCCCCAGCATTTT.

About this clone: One end of the junction is discordant with germline, which a read error may explain. The chain is built from TRBV9 and TRBJ2-3, with 7 positions matching TRBD1. The CDR3 extends over 14 amino acids. Germline CDR1 reads SGDLS; CDR2 reads YYNGEE. The CDR3 is CASSTRDSRDTQYF. In DNA form, the CDR3 reads TGTGCCAGCAGCACCCGGGACAGCAGAGATACGCAGTATTTT.

V gene TRBV2 combines with J gene TRBJ1-5; D call uncertain. The CDR3 runs 14 residues. Trimming shortened V by 3 bases and J by 4 bases, and 10 bases separated the two germline ends. The germline gives CDR1 SNHLY, CDR2 FYNNEI. This chain's CDR3 is CASSDSRENQPQHF. The CDR3 nucleotides read TGTGCCAGCAGTGACAGCCGGGAAAATCAGCCCCAGCATTTT.

The rearrangement joins TRBV7-8 to TRBJ2-5, with TRBD1 matching over 8 bases. Germline V gene sequence: CDR1 SGHVS, CDR2 FQNEAQ. Trimming took 5 bases from V and 5 from J; bases not matched to a gene: 16. CDR3 length equals 17 residues. CDR3 in amino acids: CASSPTRTGISRETQYF. CDR3 nucleotides: TGTGCCAGCAGCCCGACGAGGACAGGGATATCGAGGGAGACCCAGTACTTC.

The gene calls are TRBV28 and TRBJ1-4; TRBD1 matches at 10 bases. V gave up 5 bases and J gave up 17 bases; unmatched junction bases: 11. CDR3 length equals 13 residues. The germline V gene has CDR1 MDHEN and CDR2 SYDVKM. CDR3 nucleotide sequence: TGTGCCAGCAGTCTACCGGACAGGGGGATAAGTTTTTTT. Translation: CASSLPDRGISFF.

The J gene is TRBJ2-7, the V gene TRBV4-2; tentatively, D is TRBD1 or TRBD2 (6 bases each). V was pared by 1 base and J by 8 bases, with 18 bases between. The germline gives CDR1 LGHNA, CDR2 YNFKEQ. The CDR3 runs 15 residues. The CDR3 bases are TGTGCCAGCAGCCAAGTCCGGGGGCTACGTACGAAGCAGTACTTC. Encoded protein: CASSQVRGLRTKQYF.

The rearrangement uses TRBV19 and TRBJ2-5; D possibly corresponds to TRBD1 (6 bases). Germline V CDR1 and CDR2: LNHDA, SQIVND (reference sequence). This CDR3 is built from 13 residues. V lost 5 bases and J lost 1, with 8 bases in between. The CDR3 is CASSVGGQETQYF. The CDR3 DNA follows: TGTGCCAGTAGTGTAGGGGGCCAAGAGACCCAGTACTTC.